A single sample is the source of the 6 T cell receptor beta chains below, sequenced in a study of OX40 agonist ivuxolimab in advanced cancers. Clones were sequenced by immunoSEQ multiplex PCR, and TCRdb holds only the in-frame ones, with some missing. The repertoire holds about 82,000 clones, with about nine tenths as singletons. Sequencing was performed on CD4+ or CD8+ T cells sorted from blood, taken in a trial of the OX40 agonist ivuxolimab. The receptors here all came from an adult with an advanced solid tumor such as melanoma, head and neck, liver or kidney cancer.

In this sample, this clone turned up once. The CDR3 DNA reads TGTGCCAGCAGCTTGGACTCATTAGGGGAGCAGTACTTC. Translating gives CASSLDSLGEQYF. This chain joins TRBV7-2 and TRBJ2-5; either TRBD1 or TRBD2 may supply D (5 bases each). V was shortened by 3 bases and J by 11 bases, with 16 bases between the two germline ends. Germline loops: CDR1 SGHTA, CDR2 FQGNSA. The CDR3 is 13 residues long.

A few counts support this clone. The chain is built from TRBV7-2 and TRBJ1-2; D gene unclear. V lost 5 bases and J lost 0, with 1 base in between. The CDR3 length is 11 residues. Germline values: CDR1 SGHTA, CDR2 FQGNSA. The DNA of the CDR3 is TGTGCCAGCAGCACTAACTATGGCTACACCTTC. Its translation is CASSTNYGYTF.

This sequence joins TRBV18 and TRBJ2-7, with TRBD2 identical over 7 bases. Germline V gene data show CDR1 as KGHSH and CDR2 as LQKENI. The CDR3 contains 14 residues. With V trimmed by 6 bases and J by 3 bases, 8 bases remained unmatched. The CDR3 here is CASSPVAGDYEQYF. CDR3 sequence (DNA): TGTGCCAGCTCCCCCGTTGCGGGAGACTACGAGCAGTACTTC.

This sequence joins TRBV5-6 and TRBJ2-7, with D possibly matching TRBD1 (5 bases). This CDR3 has 14 residues. Germline loops: CDR1 SGHDT, CDR2 YYEEEE. Trimming removed 0 bases at V and 0 bases at J, with 7 bases between. CDR3 loop: CASSLDRSSYEQYF. CDR3 DNA: TGTGCCAGCAGCTTGGACAGGAGCTCCTACGAGCAGTACTTC.

The chain couples TRBV28 to TRBJ2-6, with TRBD1 matching over 12 bases. CDR3 size: 18 residues. V shed 4 bases, J shed 4 bases, and the junction held 8 bases outside the gene matches. Per the germline V gene, CDR1 is MDHEN and CDR2 is SYDVKM. In DNA form, the CDR3 reads TGTGCCAGCAGTTCGCCGGGACAGGGGGCTGCAGGGGCCAACGTCCTGACTTTC. It translates to CASSSPGQGAAGANVLTF.

The chain employs TRBV5-1 and TRBJ1-1; no clear D. This CDR3 region has 15 residues. Trimming left V 0 bases short and J 3 bases short, with 12 bases between. Germline V lookup: CDR1 SGHRS, CDR2 YFSETQ. CDR3 DNA sequence: TGCGCCAGCAGCTTGGCCCATGGCAAGGACACTGAAGCTTTCTTT. Translation gives CASSLAHGKDTEAFF.